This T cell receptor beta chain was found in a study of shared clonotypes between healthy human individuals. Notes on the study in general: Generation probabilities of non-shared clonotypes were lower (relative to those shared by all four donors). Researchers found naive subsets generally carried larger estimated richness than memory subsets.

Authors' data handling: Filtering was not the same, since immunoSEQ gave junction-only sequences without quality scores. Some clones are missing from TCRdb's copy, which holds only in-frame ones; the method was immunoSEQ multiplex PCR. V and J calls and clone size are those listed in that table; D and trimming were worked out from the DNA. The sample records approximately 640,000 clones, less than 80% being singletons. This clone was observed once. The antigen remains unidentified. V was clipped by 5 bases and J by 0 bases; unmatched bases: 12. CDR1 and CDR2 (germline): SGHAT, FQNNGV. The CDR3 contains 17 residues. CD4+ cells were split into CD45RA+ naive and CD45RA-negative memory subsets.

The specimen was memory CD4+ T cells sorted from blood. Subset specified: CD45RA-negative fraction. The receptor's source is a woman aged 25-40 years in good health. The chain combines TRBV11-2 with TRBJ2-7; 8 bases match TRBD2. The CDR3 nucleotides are TGTGCCAGCAGCCGAACCCTAGCGGGCCAAAACTCCTACGAGCAGTACTTC. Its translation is CASSRTLAGQNSYEQYF.